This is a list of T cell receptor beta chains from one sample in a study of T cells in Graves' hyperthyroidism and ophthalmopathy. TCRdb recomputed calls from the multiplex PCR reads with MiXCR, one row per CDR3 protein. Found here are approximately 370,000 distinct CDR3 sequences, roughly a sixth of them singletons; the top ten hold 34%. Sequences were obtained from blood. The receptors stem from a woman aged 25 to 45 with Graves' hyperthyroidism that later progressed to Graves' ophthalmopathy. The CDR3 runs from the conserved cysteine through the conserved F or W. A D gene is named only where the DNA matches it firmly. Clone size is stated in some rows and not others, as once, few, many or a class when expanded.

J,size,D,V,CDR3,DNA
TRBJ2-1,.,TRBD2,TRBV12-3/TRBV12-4,CASSLGTGGGEQFF,TGTGCCAGCAGTTTAGGGACTGGCGGGGGTGAGCAGTTCTTC
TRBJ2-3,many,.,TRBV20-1,CSAEGAGGITDTQYF,TGCAGTGCCGAGGGCGCCGGGGGAATCACAGATACGCAGTATTTT
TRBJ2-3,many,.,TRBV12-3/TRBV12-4,CASSFLGPTTATDTQYF,TGTGCCAGCAGTTTTTTAGGCCCGACCACTGCCACAGATACGCAGTATTTT
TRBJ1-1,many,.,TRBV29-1,CSVGGPHTNTEAFF,TGCAGCGTTGGTGGCCCCCATACGAACACTGAAGCTTTCTTT
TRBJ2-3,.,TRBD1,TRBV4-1,CASSYSSRRFNRGSSTDTQYF,TGCGCCAGCAGCTATTCGAGTCGTCGGTTCAACAGGGGATCTAGCACAGATACGCAGTATTTT
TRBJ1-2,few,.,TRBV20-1,CSARINYYGYTF,TGCAGTGCTAGAATTAACTACTATGGCTACACCTTC
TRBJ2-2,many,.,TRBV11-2,CASSDRNTGELFF,TGTGCCAGCAGTGATCGAAACACCGGGGAGCTGTTTTTT
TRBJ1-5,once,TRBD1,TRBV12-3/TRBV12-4,CASRRGQEINQPQHF,TGTGCCAGCAGACGGGGACAGGAGATCAATCAGCCCCAGCATTTT
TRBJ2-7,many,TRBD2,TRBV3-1,CASSQVFGLAVSYEQYF,TGTGCCAGCAGCCAAGTTTTCGGACTAGCGGTCTCCTACGAGCAGTACTTC
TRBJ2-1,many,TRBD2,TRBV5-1,CASSPPQREPNEQFF,TGCGCCAGCAGCCCCCCCCAGCGGGAGCCTAATGAGCAGTTCTTC
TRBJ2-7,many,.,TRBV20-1,CSARITVYEQYF,TGCAGTGCTAGGATTACAGTATACGAGCAGTACTTC
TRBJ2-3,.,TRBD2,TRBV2,CASSVSSGSSTDTQYF,TGTGCCAGCAGTGTTTCCAGCGGGAGTAGCACAGATACGCAGTATTTT
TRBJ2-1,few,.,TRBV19,CASSDMTGEQFF,TGTGCCAGTAGTGATATGACAGGAGAGCAGTTCTTC
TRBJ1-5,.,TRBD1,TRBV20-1,CGAKNRGLQPQHF,TGCGGTGCAAAAAACAGGGGGCTTCAGCCCCAGCATTTT
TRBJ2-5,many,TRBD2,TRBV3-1,CASTKLAGPQETQYF,TGTGCCAGCACCAAACTAGCGGGACCCCAAGAGACCCAGTACTTC
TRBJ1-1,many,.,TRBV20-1,CSARVAGLNTEAFF,TGCAGTGCTAGAGTTGCGGGTCTTAACACTGAAGCTTTCTTT
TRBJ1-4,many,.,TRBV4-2,CASSPENEKLFF,TGTGCCAGCAGCCCGGAGAACGAAAAACTGTTTTTT
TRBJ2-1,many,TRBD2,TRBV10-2,CASRTSGGAVNEQFF,TGCGCCAGCAGGACTAGCGGGGGGGCCGTTAATGAGCAGTTCTTC
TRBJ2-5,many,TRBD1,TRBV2,CASSVMDRGLAQETQYF,TGTGCCAGCAGTGTGATGGACAGGGGGCTAGCACAAGAGACCCAGTACTTC
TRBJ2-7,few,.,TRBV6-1,CASSSSRDFSYEQYF,TGTGCCAGCAGCTCGAGCCGGGACTTTTCCTACGAGCAGTACTTC
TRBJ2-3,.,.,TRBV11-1,CASSPGTLGTDTQYF,TGTGCCAGCAGCCCGGGGACCCTAGGCACAGATACGCAGTATTTT
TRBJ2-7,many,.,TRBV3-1,CASSQGLEFYEQYF,TGTGCCAGCAGCCAAGGACTAGAGTTCTACGAGCAGTACTTC